Listed below are T cell receptor beta chains from one sample, sequenced in a study of T cell repertoires in cytomegalovirus infection. TCRdb passed the reads through MiXCR, listing each CDR3 protein once. The sample has about 530,000 distinct CDR3 sequences; around 27% are singletons. The sequenced sample was PBMCs. These receptors all stem from a human donor in good health (CMV status not recorded). Some clones in this sample may be carry-over from other donors' samples. CDR3s include the opening cysteine and the closing phenylalanine or tryptophan. A D gene is named only where the DNA matches it firmly. Not all rows give a size; the values are once, few, many and, for expanded clones, a class.

v_gene,j_gene,abundance,d_gene,CDR3aa,CDR3nt
TRBV7-6,TRBJ2-3,many,NA,CASSSRLPDTQYF,TGTGCCAGCAGCTCCAGACTACCAGATACGCAGTATTTT
TRBV7-2,TRBJ2-7,once,TRBD1,CVSSKMGQNYEQYF,TGTGTCAGCAGCAAGATGGGACAGAACTACGAGCAGTACTTC
TRBV11-1,TRBJ2-1,many,NA,CASSLALSGSYNEQFF,TGTGCCAGCAGCTTAGCGTTGTCAGGATCCTACAATGAGCAGTTCTTC
TRBV7-6,TRBJ2-2,many,NA,CASSLAVTGELFF,TGTGCCAGCAGCTTAGCGGTCACCGGGGAGCTGTTTTTT
TRBV20-1,TRBJ1-5,NA,NA,CSAQGDSNQPQHF,TGCAGTGCCCAAGGGGATAGCAATCAGCCCCAGCATTTT
TRBV7-2,TRBJ2-2,many,NA,CASSLRLVGEFAGELFF,TGTGCCAGCAGCTTAAGGCTTGTAGGGGAGTTTGCCGGGGAGCTGTTTTTT
TRBV19,TRBJ2-1,few,TRBD2,CASSIRTSGRVNEQFF,TGTGCCAGTAGTATCCGGACTAGCGGGAGAGTAAATGAGCAGTTCTTC
TRBV7-2,TRBJ2-1,many,TRBD2,CASSIRPGLAVRNEQFF,TGTGCCAGCAGCATTCGTCCGGGACTAGCAGTGAGGAATGAGCAGTTCTTC
TRBV12-3/TRBV12-4,TRBJ1-2,NA,NA,CASSLAGLRGYGYTF,TGTGCCAGCAGTTTAGCGGGCCTTCGCGGTTATGGCTACACCTTC
TRBV11-3,TRBJ2-1,NA,TRBD2,CATQSLADNNEQFF,TGTGCCACCCAATCCCTAGCGGATAACAATGAGCAGTTCTTC
TRBV7-9,TRBJ2-1,NA,TRBD1,CASSLTGGYEQFF,TGTGCCAGCAGCCTGACAGGGGGTTATGAGCAGTTCTTC
TRBV10-3,TRBJ2-6,few,TRBD2,CAISDPKTSGSSGANVLTF,TGTGCCATCAGTGATCCTAAGACTAGCGGGAGTTCTGGGGCCAACGTCCTGACTTTC
TRBV27,TRBJ1-3,few,NA,CASTSGAAGNTIYF,TGTGCCAGCACATCCGGGGCAGCTGGAAACACCATATATTTT
TRBV4-1,TRBJ2-1,NA,TRBD2,CASSQDPSGRVLEQFF,TGCGCCAGCAGCCAAGATCCTAGCGGGAGGGTATTAGAGCAGTTCTTC
TRBV7-2,TRBJ1-2,many,NA,CASSLGGDFYGYTF,TGTGCCAGCAGCTTAGGGGGGGATTTTTACGGCTACACCTTC
TRBV4-3,TRBJ1-4,NA,NA,CASSQDVGATNEKLFF,TGCGCCAGCAGCCAAGATGTTGGGGCAACTAATGAAAAACTGTTTTTT
TRBV4-3,TRBJ2-1,many,TRBD2,CASSLQLAGAYNEQFF,TGCGCCAGCAGCCTCCAACTAGCGGGAGCCTACAATGAGCAGTTCTTC
TRBV6-5,TRBJ1-2,few,NA,CASSLGRRGYYGYTF,TGTGCCAGCAGTCTGGGGAGGCGGGGGTATTATGGCTACACCTTC
TRBV7-8,TRBJ1-4,few,NA,CASSFSPATNEKLFF,TGTGCCAGCAGCTTTTCCCCTGCAACTAATGAAAAACTGTTTTTT
TRBV5-4,TRBJ1-2,few,NA,CASSSPTGNYGYTF,TGTGCCAGCAGCTCCCCGACAGGCAACTATGGCTACACCTTC
TRBV7-9,TRBJ2-3,few,TRBD2,CASSGPGLEDLSTDTQYF,TGTGCCAGCAGCGGGCCGGGACTAGAGGATTTAAGCACAGATACGCAGTATTTT
TRBV7-2,TRBJ2-1,many,NA,CASSLGGSENEQFF,TGTGCCAGCAGCTTGGGGGGATCGGAGAATGAGCAGTTCTTC
TRBV20-1,TRBJ2-3,once,TRBD2,CSARDLLAGPTDTQYF,TGCAGTGCTAGAGATCTCCTAGCGGGCCCCACAGATACGCAGTATTTT
TRBV6-6,TRBJ2-2,NA,NA,CASSWGGSGELFF,TGTGCCAGCAGTTGGGGCGGCTCCGGGGAGCTGTTTTTT
TRBV7-2,TRBJ2-1,NA,TRBD2,CASSLWTSGSNNEQFF,TGTGCCAGCAGCCTCTGGACTAGCGGGAGTAACAATGAGCAGTTCTTC
TRBV10-3,TRBJ2-1,NA,TRBD2,CAIRAGGPGEQFF,TGTGCCATCAGGGCGGGAGGTCCGGGCGAGCAGTTCTTC
TRBV29-1,TRBJ1-1,NA,TRBD1,CSVANRGHTEAFF,TGCAGCGTCGCCAACAGGGGGCACACTGAAGCTTTCTTT
TRBV19,TRBJ1-5,NA,TRBD1,CASTGTGATQPQHF,TGTGCCAGCACCGGGACAGGGGCGACTCAGCCCCAGCATTTT
TRBV6-2/TRBV6-3,TRBJ1-1,NA,TRBD1,CASRPRTGTVPEAFF,TGTGCCAGCAGACCGCGAACGGGGACAGTCCCTGAAGCTTTCTTT
TRBV7-9,TRBJ1-6,NA,NA,CASSLSGGRNPPLHF,TGTGCCAGCAGCTTATCGGGGGGTAGAAATCCACCCCTCCACTTT
TRBV6-6,TRBJ2-4,NA,TRBD2,CASTSREGPGKNIQYF,TGTGCCAGCACTTCGCGGGAGGGCCCTGGCAAAAACATTCAGTACTTC
TRBV7-3,TRBJ2-5,NA,TRBD2,CASSPGAGEGALETQYF,TGTGCCAGCAGCCCGGGAGCGGGAGAAGGAGCATTGGAGACCCAGTACTTC
TRBV2,TRBJ1-1,NA,NA,CANFQALVGGTEAFF,TGTGCCAACTTTCAAGCCCTAGTTGGAGGAACTGAAGCTTTCTTT